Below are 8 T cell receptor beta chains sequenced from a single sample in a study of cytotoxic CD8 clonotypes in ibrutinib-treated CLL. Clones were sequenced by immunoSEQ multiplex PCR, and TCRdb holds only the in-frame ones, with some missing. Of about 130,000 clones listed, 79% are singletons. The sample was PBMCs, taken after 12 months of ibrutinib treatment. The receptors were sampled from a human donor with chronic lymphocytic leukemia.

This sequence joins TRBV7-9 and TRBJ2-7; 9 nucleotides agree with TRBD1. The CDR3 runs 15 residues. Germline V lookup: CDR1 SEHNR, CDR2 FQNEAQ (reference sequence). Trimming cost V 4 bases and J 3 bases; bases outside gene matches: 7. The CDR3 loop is CASSSAGTGNYEQYF. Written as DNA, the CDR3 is TGTGCCAGCAGCTCCGCCGGGACAGGGAACTACGAGCAGTACTTC.

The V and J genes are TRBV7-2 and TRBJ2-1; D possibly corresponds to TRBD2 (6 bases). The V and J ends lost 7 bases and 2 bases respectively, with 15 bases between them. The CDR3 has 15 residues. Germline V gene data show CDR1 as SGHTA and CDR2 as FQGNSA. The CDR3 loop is CASTKGGVAYNEQFF. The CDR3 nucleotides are TGTGCCAGCACCAAAGGCGGGGTCGCCTACAATGAGCAGTTCTTC. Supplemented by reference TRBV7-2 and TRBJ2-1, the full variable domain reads GAGVSQSPSNKVTEKGKDVELRCDPISGHTALYWYRQSLGQGLEFLIYFQGNSAPDKSGLPSDRFSAERTGGSVSTLTIQRTQQEDSAVYLCASTKGGVAYNEQFFGPGTRLTVL.

This chain's CDR3 is CASSYGLGFNQPQHF. The CDR3 DNA sequence: TGTGCCAGCAGTTACGGACTTGGGTTCAATCAGCCCCAGCATTTT. The chain combines TRBV2 with TRBJ1-5, with no clear D. Germline V lookup: CDR1 SNHLY, CDR2 FYNNEI. This CDR3 contains 15 residues. Trimming left V 5 bases short and J 3 bases short, with 14 bases between.

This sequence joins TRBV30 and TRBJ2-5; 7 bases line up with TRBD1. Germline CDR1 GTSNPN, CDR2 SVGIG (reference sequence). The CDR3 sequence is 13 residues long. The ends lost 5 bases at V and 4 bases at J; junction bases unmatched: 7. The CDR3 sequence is CAWYDRVGETQYF. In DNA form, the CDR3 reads TGTGCCTGGTACGACAGGGTGGGAGAGACCCAGTACTTC.

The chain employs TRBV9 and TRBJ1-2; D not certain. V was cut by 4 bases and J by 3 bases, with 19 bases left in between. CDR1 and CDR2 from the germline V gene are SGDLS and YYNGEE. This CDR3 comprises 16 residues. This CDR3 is CASSPGYRLQDYGYTF. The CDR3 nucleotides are TGTGCCAGCAGCCCCGGGTATCGACTCCAGGACTATGGCTACACCTTC.

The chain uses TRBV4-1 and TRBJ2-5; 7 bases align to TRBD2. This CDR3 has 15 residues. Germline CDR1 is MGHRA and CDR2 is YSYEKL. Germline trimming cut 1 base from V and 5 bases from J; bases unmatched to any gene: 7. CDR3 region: CASSQGEGGFETQYF. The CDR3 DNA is TGCGCCAGCAGCCAAGGGGAGGGTGGTTTCGAGACCCAGTACTTC.

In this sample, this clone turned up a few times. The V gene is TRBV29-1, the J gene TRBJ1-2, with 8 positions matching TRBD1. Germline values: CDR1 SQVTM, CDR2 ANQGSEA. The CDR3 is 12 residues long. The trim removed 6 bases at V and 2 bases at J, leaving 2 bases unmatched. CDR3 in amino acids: CSVGDRNYGYTF. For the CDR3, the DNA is TGCAGCGTAGGGGACAGGAACTATGGCTACACCTTC.

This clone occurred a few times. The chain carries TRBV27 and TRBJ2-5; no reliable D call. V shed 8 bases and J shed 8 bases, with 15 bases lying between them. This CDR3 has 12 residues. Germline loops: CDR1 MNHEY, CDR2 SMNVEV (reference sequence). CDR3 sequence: CASAEWPGTQYF. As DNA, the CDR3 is TGTGCCAGCGCAGAGTGGCCTGGAACCCAGTACTTC.